The table lists the clone carrying this TCR beta chain with a few counts. Its specificity is unknown. The data originate from a study of human T cells and chemical hapten exposure. Study outcomes and limitations: TCRs above 1 in 1000 frequency stayed constant with DPC sensitization.

As for time point: patch test 1, 2 weeks after DPC sensitization. Treatment indicated: therapeutic diphenylcyclopropenone sensitization with weekly scalp DPC. Patch tests were applied only after blood draws. Using its own MiXCR run on the RACE reads, TCRdb lists one record per CDR3 protein. In the table there are fewer than 200,000 distinct CDR3 sequences, around 24% of which are singletons. The sample here was whole blood, taken in connection with sensitization to the hapten diphenylcyclopropenone (DPC). This TCR was recovered from a woman aged 45-60 years with alopecia areata. Some clones in this sample may be carry-over from other donors' samples.

The CDR3, as DNA: TGTGCCAGCAGCCAACAAGGGCCCAACACTGAAGCTTTCTTT. Its translation is CASSQQGPNTEAFF. The chain has TRBV3-1 and TRBJ1-1, with D uncertain. V lost 2 bases to trimming and J lost 2 bases, with 9 bases between them. CDR3 size: 14 residues. Germline loops: CDR1 LGHDT, CDR2 YNNKEL (reference sequence).